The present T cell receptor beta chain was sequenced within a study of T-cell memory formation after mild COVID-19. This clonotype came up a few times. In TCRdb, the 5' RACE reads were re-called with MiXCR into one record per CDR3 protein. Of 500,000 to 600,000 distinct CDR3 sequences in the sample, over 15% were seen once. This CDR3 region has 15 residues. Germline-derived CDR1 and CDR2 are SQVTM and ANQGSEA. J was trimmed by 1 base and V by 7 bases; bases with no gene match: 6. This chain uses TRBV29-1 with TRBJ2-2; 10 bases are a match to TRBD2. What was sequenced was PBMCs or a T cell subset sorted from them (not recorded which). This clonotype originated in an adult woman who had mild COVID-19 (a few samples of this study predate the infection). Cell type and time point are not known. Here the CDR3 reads CSAIAGGMNTGELFF. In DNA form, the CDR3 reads TGCAGCGCCATAGCGGGAGGAATGAACACCGGGGAGCTGTTTTTT.